This T cell receptor (beta chain) was captured by sequencing in a study of blood T cells in healthy people across ages. Germline CDR1 reads SGHTA; CDR2 reads FQGNSA. This CDR3 is 14 amino acids long. A J-beta primer mix and a sample-barcoded 5' primer were used in a second PCR of about 7 to 12 cycles. Using its own MiXCR run on the 5' RACE reads, TCRdb lists one record per CDR3 protein. The sample has around 580,000 distinct CDR3 sequences, roughly 48% seen once. This clonotype was seen only a few times. A read error may produce the germline difference seen at one junction end. With each sample, at least 6 micrograms of total RNA were extracted.

The sample consisted of blood. The chain carries TRBV7-2 and TRBJ2-3; 7 bases match TRBD1. This receptor was taken from an older man in good health. The CDR3 DNA sequence: TGTGCCAGCAGCACAAGACAGGGCCGCGATACGCGGTATTTT. It yields the protein CASSTRQGRDTRYF.